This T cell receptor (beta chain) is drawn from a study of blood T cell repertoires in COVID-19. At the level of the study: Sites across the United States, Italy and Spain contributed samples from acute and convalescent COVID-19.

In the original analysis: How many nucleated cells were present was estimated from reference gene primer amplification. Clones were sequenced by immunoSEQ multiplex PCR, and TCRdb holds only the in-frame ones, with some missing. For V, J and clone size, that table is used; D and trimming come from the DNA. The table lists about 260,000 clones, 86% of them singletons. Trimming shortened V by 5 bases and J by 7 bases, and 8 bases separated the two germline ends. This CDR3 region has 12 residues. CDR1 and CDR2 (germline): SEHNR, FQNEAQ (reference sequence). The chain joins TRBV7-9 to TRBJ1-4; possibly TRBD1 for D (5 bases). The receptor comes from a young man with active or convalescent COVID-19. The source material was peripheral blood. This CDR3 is CASSPGGEKLFF. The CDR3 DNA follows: TGTGCCAGCAGCCCGGGGGGTGAAAAACTGTTTTTT.